This T cell receptor beta chain was recovered during a study of glioma-infiltrating T cells. Study at large: Glioma patients had dexamethasone for six or fewer days before surgery. General study results and limits: CDR3 overlap between tissue and blood was very small.

Germline V lookup: CDR1 MDHEN, CDR2 SYDVKM. The V and J ends lost 3 bases and 4 bases respectively, with 19 bases between them. The CDR3 is 16 amino acids. Amplification of TCR alpha and beta CDR3 regions from RNA used iRepertoire nested multiplex PCR. Tissue mRNA or PBMC total RNA, roughly 100-400 ng, went into one-step reverse transcription and amplification. TCRdb re-analysed the multiplex PCR reads in MiXCR, keeping a single row per CDR3 protein. Here the sample spans 400,000 or so distinct CDR3 sequences, around 45% being singletons. At least ten counts were recorded for this clonotype. Its specificity is not known.

This chain uses TRBV28 with TRBJ2-7; possibly TRBD1 or TRBD2 for D (6 bases each). The sequence was obtained from a human donor with low-grade glioma or glioblastoma, undergoing nonglioma brain surgery, or in good health (not recorded which). Sequencing was carried out using glioma tissue, nonneoplastic brain tissue, or PBMCs (not recorded which). DNA of the CDR3: TGTGCCAGCAGTTTGTCTACAGGGCTTGGGAGGTACGAGCAGTACTTC. Its protein product is CASSLSTGLGRYEQYF.